Below, 3 T cell receptor beta chains from the same sample are listed, as sequenced in a study of blood T cell repertoires in COVID-19. The repertoire was sequenced with immunoSEQ multiplex PCR; TCRdb's copy has only in-frame clones and lacks some. The sample lists 150,000 to 250,000 clones, approximately 94% occurring once. Material: peripheral blood. Every receptor here comes from a man aged 25 to 40 with COVID-19, enrolled during active disease.

The chain recombines TRBV6-1 with TRBJ1-1; possibly TRBD1 for D (5 bases). Looked up from germline, CDR1 is MNHNS and CDR2 is SASEGT. Trimming stripped 1 base from V and 5 bases from J, with 20 bases between. The CDR3 totals 17 residues. The CDR3 DNA reads TGTGCCAGCAGTGAAGTTCAGTTTGCTTCAGGGAGGACTGAAGCTTTCTTT. This encodes CASSEVQFASGRTEAFF.

The rearrangement links TRBV29-1 to TRBJ2-3, with 8 bases aligning to TRBD2. The V segment lost 3 bases and the J segment 1 base; nucleotides outside the gene matches: 12. Germline CDR1 SQVTM, CDR2 ANQGSEA. The CDR3 sequence is 17 residues long. The CDR3: CSVDPSLGGAGTDTQYF. The CDR3 DNA reads as TGCAGCGTTGACCCTTCTCTCGGGGGGGCTGGCACAGATACGCAGTATTTT.

The chain employs TRBV7-2 and TRBJ2-7; the D gene is possibly TRBD1 (5 bases). Trimming stripped 1 base from V and 9 bases from J, with 13 bases between. This CDR3 has 13 residues. The germline gives CDR1 SGHTA, CDR2 FQGNSA. CDR3 sequence reads: CASSLDRAGWQYF. The CDR3, as DNA: TGTGCCAGCAGCTTAGACCGGGCAGGGTGGCAGTACTTC.